This T cell receptor beta chain was captured in a study of T cell responses to AZD1222 COVID-19 vaccine. Study-wide context: Analysis merged second doses at about 4 or about 12 weeks. Study-wide results and limits: Every sample of the repertoires postdated the peak T cell response. Clonal diversity was possibly underestimated; the donors were predominantly white British and more often female.

Note on this clone: What it recognizes is unknown.

Assay: immunoSEQ multiplex PCR; the TCRdb copy retains only in-frame clones and omits some. The sample consists of more than 100,000 clones, 88% of them appearing once. The CDR3 runs 17 residues. Germline loops: CDR1 SNHLY, CDR2 FYNNEI. The ends were cut back, 6 bases at V and 2 bases at J, with 20 bases in the middle. The TCR was taken from an adult in good health. The sequencing used peripheral blood, collected on day 0 of AZD1222 vaccination. V and J are TRBV2 and TRBJ1-3; D may be TRBD1 (6 bases). CDR3 sequence: CASSPRKGDGAGNTIYF. The CDR3 DNA is TGTGCCAGCAGCCCCAGGAAGGGGGATGGGGCTGGAAACACCATATATTTT.